These T cell receptor beta chains were read from a single sample in a study of T cell responses to AZD1222 COVID-19 vaccine. Assay used: immunoSEQ multiplex PCR; TCRdb lists only in-frame clones, some missing. Seen here are fewer than 85,000 clones, around 87% observed once, and the top ten hold less than 20%. Sample: peripheral blood, taken 28 days after the second AZD1222 dose. These receptors were obtained from an adult who received the AZD1222 COVID-19 vaccine. Each CDR3 is given with its conserved first and last residue. Each record gives: J gene, D gene, clone size, V gene, CDR3 DNA, CDR3 protein. D genes are given only for firm matches. Size is omitted from some rows. Given values are once, few, many or a class for expanded clones.

>TRBJ1-6|TRBD1|.|TRBV7-2
TGTGCCAGCAGCCTCGGACAGGGATATTCACCCCTCCACTTT
CASSLGQGYSPLHF
>TRBJ2-1|TRBD2|.|TRBV5-5
TGTGCCAGCAGCCGACTAGCGGGGTTCTACAATGAGCAGTTCTTC
CASSRLAGFYNEQFF
>TRBJ1-2|.|.|TRBV7-2
TGTGCCAGCAGCTTAGTGGAATCGGGCTACACCTTC
CASSLVESGYTF
>TRBJ2-5|TRBD2|once|TRBV7-7
TGTGCTAGCAGCCACGGACTAGCGGGGGCACAAGAGACCCAGTACTTC
CASSHGLAGAQETQYF
>TRBJ2-7|.|once|TRBV30
TGTGCCTGGAACCTCGGACTGTACGAGCAGTACTTC
CAWNLGLYEQYF
>TRBJ1-5|.|few|TRBV7-9
TGTGCCAGCAGCTACGGAGGAGGCAATCAGCCCCAGCATTTT
CASSYGGGNQPQHF
>TRBJ1-1|.|few|TRBV4-1
TGCGCCAGCAGCCAAGGAGGAAGGTGGAACACTGAAGCTTTCTTT
CASSQGGRWNTEAFF
>TRBJ2-2|.|.|TRBV6-2/TRBV6-3
TGTGCCAGCAGCCTTAGAAGGCCCGGGGAGCTGTTTTTT
CASSLRRPGELFF
>TRBJ1-2|.|few|TRBV19
TGTGCCTCTCACCCAATGGGGCGAGGATCTAACTATGGCTACACCTTC
CASHPMGRGSNYGYTF
>TRBJ1-1|TRBD1|few|TRBV12-3/TRBV12-4
TGTGCCAGCAGGGGGACAGTGAACACTGAAGCTTTCTTT
CASRGTVNTEAFF
>TRBJ2-1|.|.|TRBV2
TGTGCCAGCTCAACCTCCGGACTATTAAACAATGAGCAGTTCTTC
CASSTSGLLNNEQFF
>TRBJ2-1|.|.|TRBV7-2
TGTGCCAGCAGTAAAAGTGGGGGGGCCTTAAATGAGCAGTTCTTC
CASSKSGGALNEQFF
>TRBJ1-2|.|.|TRBV12-3/TRBV12-4
TGTGCCAGCAGTTCTGCAGGAAACTATGGCTACACCTTC
CASSSAGNYGYTF
>TRBJ2-1|.|.|TRBV7-9
TGTGCCAGCAGCCGCCCGGGACCCTCTCCCCTAGGAGGCAATGAGCAGTTCTTC
CASSRPGPSPLGGNEQFF
>TRBJ1-5|.|once|TRBV7-2
TGTGCCAGCAGCTTAGCCGGGCATCGCGATCAGCCCCAGCATTTT
CASSLAGHRDQPQHF
>TRBJ1-6|.|.|TRBV7-9
TGTGCCAGCAGCTTCGGGGGCTTAGCGTCACCCCTCCACTTT
CASSFGGLASPLHF
>TRBJ1-2|TRBD1|.|TRBV5-5
TGTGCCAGCAGCTTTAATGGACAGGGGGCTTACGGCTACACCTTC
CASSFNGQGAYGYTF
>TRBJ1-6|TRBD1|.|TRBV27
TGTGCCAGCAGTGCCCCGGGACAGGCCAGGAATTCACCCCTCCACTTT
CASSAPGQARNSPLHF
>TRBJ2-5|TRBD1|.|TRBV2
TGTGCCAGCAGTTCTCAGGGGGATCAAGAGACCCAGTACTTC
CASSSQGDQETQYF
>TRBJ1-1|.|.|TRBV6-5
TGTGCCACCGCGAGACAGTGGGGCGTCACTGAAGCTTTCTTT
CATARQWGVTEAFF
>TRBJ1-2|TRBD1|.|TRBV10-2
TGCGCCAGCAAACCACAGGGGGCCAACTATGGCTACACCTTC
CASKPQGANYGYTF
>TRBJ2-3|TRBD2|.|TRBV28
TGTGCCAGCAGTCCTCTATTAGCGGGGGGGCAAGATACGCAGTATTTT
CASSPLLAGGQDTQYF
>TRBJ1-1|.|.|TRBV5-1
TGCGCCAGCAGCGGGGTCCAAGGAGGGTCGAACACTGAAGCTTTCTTT
CASSGVQGGSNTEAFF
>TRBJ2-7|.|.|TRBV28
TGTGCCAGCAGTTTAAGAGGGGCCGAGCAGTACTTC
CASSLRGAEQYF
>TRBJ2-7|.|.|TRBV7-8
TGTGCCAGCAGCTTAGCTTGGGGTGACACCCAGAGTCGCTACGAGCAGTACTTC
CASSLAWGDTQSRYEQYF
>TRBJ1-2|.|.|TRBV4-1
TGCGCCAGCAGCCAAGGTGGGGATTACTATGGCTACACCTTC
CASSQGGDYYGYTF
>TRBJ2-2|TRBD1|.|TRBV5-4
TGTGCCAGCAGCCGCGACAGGGACGGGGAGCTGTTTTTT
CASSRDRDGELFF
>TRBJ1-2|TRBD1|once|TRBV12-3/TRBV12-4
TGTGCCAGCAGTTTATCGACAGGGGGCGGCTACACCTTC
CASSLSTGGGYTF
>TRBJ1-1|.|.|TRBV28
TGTGCCAGCAAAACCGCGGGTCTTGAGGCTTTCTTT
CASKTAGLEAFF
>TRBJ2-3|TRBD2|.|TRBV7-2
TGTGCCAGCAGCCCCGCTAGCGGGGGGGCCCCAGATACGCAGTATTTT
CASSPASGGAPDTQYF
>TRBJ2-6|.|.|TRBV27
TGTGCCAGCAGTTTATCCACTGGGGCCAACGTCCTGACTTTC
CASSLSTGANVLTF
>TRBJ2-3|.|.|TRBV5-8
TGTGCCAGCAGCTTGGAGGGTACAGATACGCAGTATTTT
CASSLEGTDTQYF
>TRBJ1-3|TRBD1|few|TRBV3-1/TRBV3-2
TGTGCCAGCAGCCAAGAAACAGGGGAAGCAGGAAACACCATATATTTT
CASSQETGEAGNTIYF
>TRBJ2-1|.|once|TRBV19
TGTGCCAGTAGTCCTACAAATACCGGGCTCCGGAGCTCCTACAATGAGCAGTTCTTC
CASSPTNTGLRSSYNEQFF
>TRBJ2-2|.|few|TRBV6-2/TRBV6-3
TGTGCCAGCAGTTACTACCAGGGCACCGGGGAGCTGTTTTTT
CASSYYQGTGELFF
>TRBJ1-4|.|.|TRBV19
TGTGCCAGTAGTATGCAGTCGGGACGGAATAATGAAAAACTGTTTTTT
CASSMQSGRNNEKLFF
>TRBJ1-6|.|.|TRBV2
TGTGCCAGCAGGGTTCGGGGAAATTCACCCCTCCACTTT
CASRVRGNSPLHF
>TRBJ2-3|.|.|TRBV7-8
TGTGCCAGCAGCACGGCTAGCTCGGCAGATACGCAGTATTTT
CASSTASSADTQYF
>TRBJ2-7|.|once|TRBV4-3
TGCGCCAGCAGCCAAGAACCGCGTTCCTACGAGCAGTACTTC
CASSQEPRSYEQYF
>TRBJ2-2|.|.|TRBV7-9
TGTGCCAGCAGCATAGCCGGGACCGGTGGTTCCGGGGAGCTGTTTTTT
CASSIAGTGGSGELFF
>TRBJ1-1|TRBD1|.|TRBV10-3
TGTGCCATCAGACCGACAGGGGACAACACTGAAGCTTTCTTT
CAIRPTGDNTEAFF
>TRBJ2-7|.|.|TRBV5-1
TGCGCCAGCAGCTGGGGGGCAGCCTCCTACGAGCAGTACTTC
CASSWGAASYEQYF
>TRBJ1-1|.|.|TRBV28
TGTGCCAGCAGTGCACACAGGGCTAACACTGAAGCTTTCTTT
CASSAHRANTEAFF
>TRBJ2-2|TRBD2|.|TRBV19
TGTGCCAGTACTGCCGGGGGGTCTTCCGGGGAGCTGTTTTTT
CASTAGGSSGELFF
>TRBJ1-6|.|.|TRBV19
TGTGCCAGTAGTCCCCTCTGGGGAAAATCCTATAATTCACCCCTCCACTTT
CASSPLWGKSYNSPLHF
>TRBJ1-2|.|.|TRBV9
TGTGCCAGCGGGGGAACAGCTCTAGGATTCTATGGCTACACCTTC
CASGGTALGFYGYTF
>TRBJ2-2|TRBD1|.|TRBV5-6
TGTGCCAGCAGCTCCGGGACAGGGAGCACCGGGGAGCTGTTTTTT
CASSSGTGSTGELFF
>TRBJ1-6|TRBD1|.|TRBV15
TGTGCCACCTCCGGACAGGATTATTCACCCCTCCACTTT
CATSGQDYSPLHF
>TRBJ1-1|.|.|TRBV2
TGTGCCAGCAGTGAACTACGGGGGGTCGGCACTGAAGCTTTCTTT
CASSELRGVGTEAFF
>TRBJ1-6|.|.|TRBV4-1
TGCGCCAGCAGCCGAGCCCACCCCCCTACCGAATCACCCCTCCACTTT
CASSRAHPPTESPLHF
>TRBJ2-4|.|.|TRBV6-5
TGTGCCAGCAGTGACTCCGGGACGGTAAACATTCAGTACTTC
CASSDSGTVNIQYF
>TRBJ1-5|.|.|TRBV7-9
TGTGCCAGCTCCGGCGGGGGGGGCAATCAGCCCCAGCATTTT
CASSGGGGNQPQHF
>TRBJ2-5|.|.|TRBV11-2
TGTGCCAGCAGCAAAGACTGGATCCAAGAGACCCAGTACTTC
CASSKDWIQETQYF